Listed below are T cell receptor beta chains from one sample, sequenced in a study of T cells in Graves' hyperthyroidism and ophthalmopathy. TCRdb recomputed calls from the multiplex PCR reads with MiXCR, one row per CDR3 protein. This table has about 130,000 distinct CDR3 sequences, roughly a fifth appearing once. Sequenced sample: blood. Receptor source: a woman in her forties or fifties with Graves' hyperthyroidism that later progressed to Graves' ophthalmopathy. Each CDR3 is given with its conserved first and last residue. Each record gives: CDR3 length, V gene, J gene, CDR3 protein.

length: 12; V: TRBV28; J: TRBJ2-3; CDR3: CASSWGTHTQYF
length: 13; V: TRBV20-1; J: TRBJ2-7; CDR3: CSARISGSAQQYF
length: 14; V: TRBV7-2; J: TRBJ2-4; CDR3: CASSPRTGTNIQYF
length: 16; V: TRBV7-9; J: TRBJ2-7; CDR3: CASSSPRGFSGNEQYF
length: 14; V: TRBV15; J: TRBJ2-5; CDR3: CATSRDGGWETQYF
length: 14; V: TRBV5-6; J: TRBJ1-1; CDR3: CASSLTGPNTEAFF
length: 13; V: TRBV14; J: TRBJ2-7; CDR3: CASSQRNSLEQYF
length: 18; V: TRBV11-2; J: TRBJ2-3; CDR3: CASSLGLRSGGKSDTQYF
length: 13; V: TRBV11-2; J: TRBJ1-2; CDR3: CASSLDSDYGYTF
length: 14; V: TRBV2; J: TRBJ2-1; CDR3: CASALAGVNTEQFF
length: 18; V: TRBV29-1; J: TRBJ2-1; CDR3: CSVEEGTSGSLRGNEQFF
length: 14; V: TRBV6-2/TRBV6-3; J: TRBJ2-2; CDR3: CASRGQANTGELFF
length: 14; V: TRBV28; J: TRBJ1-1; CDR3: CACRLTSGISEAFF
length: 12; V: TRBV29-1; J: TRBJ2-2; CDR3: CSVDRGTGELFF
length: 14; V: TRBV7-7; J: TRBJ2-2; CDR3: CASSLVEGTGELFF
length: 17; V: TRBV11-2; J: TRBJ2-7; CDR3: CASTRGLAGASSYEQYF
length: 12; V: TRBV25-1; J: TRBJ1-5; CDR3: CASNRGSGPQHF
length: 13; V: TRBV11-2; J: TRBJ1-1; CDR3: CASSLVMAREAFF
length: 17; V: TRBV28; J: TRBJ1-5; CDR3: CASSFRGMEYSNQPQHF
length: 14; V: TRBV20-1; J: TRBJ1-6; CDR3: CSAKTGSVGSPLHF
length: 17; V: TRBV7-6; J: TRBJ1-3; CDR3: CASSLKFRGSLGNTIYF
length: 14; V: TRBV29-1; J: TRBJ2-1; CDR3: CSVGKRGLDNEQFF
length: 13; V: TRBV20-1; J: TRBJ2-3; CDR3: CSAGGTNTDTQYF
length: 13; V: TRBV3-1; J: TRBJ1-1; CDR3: CASSQAQGAEAFF
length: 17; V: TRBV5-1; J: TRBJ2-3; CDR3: CASSLVSGGGGADTQYF
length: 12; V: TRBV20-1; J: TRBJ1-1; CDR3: CSADRANTEAFF
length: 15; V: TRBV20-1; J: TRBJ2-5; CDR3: CSARESLVGKETQYF
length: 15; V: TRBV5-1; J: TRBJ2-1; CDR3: CASRTSGASYNEQFF
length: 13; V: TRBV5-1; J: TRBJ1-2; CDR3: CASGKGTGYGYTF
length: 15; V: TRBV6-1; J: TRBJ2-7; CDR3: CASSSQGRGIYEQYF
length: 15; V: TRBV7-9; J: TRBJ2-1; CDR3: CASSFGTSGSREQFF
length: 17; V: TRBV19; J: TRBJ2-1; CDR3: CASSAPTGGAAYNEQFF
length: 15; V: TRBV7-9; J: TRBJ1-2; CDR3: CASSEQATDSYGYTF
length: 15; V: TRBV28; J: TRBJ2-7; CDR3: CASSFGQGRGAEQYF
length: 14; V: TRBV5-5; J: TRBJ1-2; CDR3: CASSPGQTNYGYTF
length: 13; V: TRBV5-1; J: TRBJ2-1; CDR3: CASGRGRGNEQFF
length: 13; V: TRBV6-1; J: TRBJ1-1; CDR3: CASSRTGTPEAFF
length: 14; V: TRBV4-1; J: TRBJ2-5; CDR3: CASSQDPGRETQYF
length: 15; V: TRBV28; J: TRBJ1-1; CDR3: CASSTGQGGNTEAFF
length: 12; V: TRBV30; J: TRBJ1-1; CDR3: CAWSENWYEAFF
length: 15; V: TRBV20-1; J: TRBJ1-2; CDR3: CSAREARDFMGGYTF
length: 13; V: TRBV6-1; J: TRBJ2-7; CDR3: CASSHGTIYEQYF
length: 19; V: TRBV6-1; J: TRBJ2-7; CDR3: CASSEYILGTSGRAYEQYF
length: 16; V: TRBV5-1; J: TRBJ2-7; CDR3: CASRSSSDRGRGEQYF
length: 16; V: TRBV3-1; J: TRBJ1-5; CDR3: CASSQGGPLLNQPQHF
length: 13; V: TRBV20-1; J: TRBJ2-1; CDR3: CSAAGMIGDEQFF
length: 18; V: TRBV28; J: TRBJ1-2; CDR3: CASSLPPGRLTANYGYTF
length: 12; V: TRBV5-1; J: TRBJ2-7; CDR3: CASSPNLYEQYF
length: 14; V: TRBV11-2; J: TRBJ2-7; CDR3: CASSFYSGVYEQYF
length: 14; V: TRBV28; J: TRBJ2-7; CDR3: CASNGGGRTYEQYF
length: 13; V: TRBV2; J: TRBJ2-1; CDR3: CASSDLAGDEQFF
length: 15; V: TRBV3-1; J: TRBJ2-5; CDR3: CASSHEDPGPETQYF
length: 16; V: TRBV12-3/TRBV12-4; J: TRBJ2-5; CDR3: CASSFGLAGRRETQYF
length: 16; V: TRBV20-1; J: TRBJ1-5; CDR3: CSGQGGGRGPTQPQHF
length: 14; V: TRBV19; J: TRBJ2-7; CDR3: CASSWAGGSYEQYF